The rows below give T cell receptor beta chains drawn from one sample of a study of human T cells and chemical hapten exposure. TCRdb re-derived calls from the RACE reads in MiXCR, one entry per CDR3 protein. The data hold tens of thousands of distinct CDR3 sequences, with more than 9% observed a single time. The sequencing here drew on whole blood, taken in connection with sensitization to the hapten diphenylcyclopropenone (DPC). These receptors all stem from a woman aged 45-59 years with alopecia areata. Some clones in this sample may be carry-over from other donors' samples. Both conserved end residues are part of each CDR3. A D gene is named only where the DNA matches it firmly. Clone size is shown for a subset of rows, as once, few, many or a class of expanded clone.

v_gene	abundance	d_gene	j_gene	CDR3aa	CDR3nt
TRBV7-2	many	TRBD1	TRBJ1-1	CASSRGQGASNTEAFF	TGTGCCAGCAGCCGGGGACAGGGCGCTTCGAACACTGAAGCTTTCTTT
TRBV12-3/TRBV12-4	many	.	TRBJ1-1	CASRPPTARNTEAFF	TGTGCCAGCAGACCCCCGACAGCGAGGAACACTGAAGCTTTCTTT
TRBV28	many	.	TRBJ2-1	CASSQPLNLGNEQFF	TGTGCCAGCAGCCAGCCGCTCAATTTGGGAAATGAGCAGTTCTTC
TRBV2	.	.	TRBJ2-2	CASREDTRNTGELFF	TGTGCCAGCAGAGAGGACACCCGAAACACCGGGGAGCTGTTTTTT
TRBV5-6	many	TRBD1	TRBJ1-2	CASSLATGGRPTINYGYTF	TGTGCCAGCAGCTTGGCCACAGGGGGCCGACCAACCATTAACTATGGCTACACCTTC
TRBV4-3	many	TRBD1	TRBJ1-2	CASSQDTPGQGISYTF	TGCGCCAGCAGCCAAGATACCCCGGGACAGGGGATCTCCTACACCTTC
TRBV12-3/TRBV12-4	few	.	TRBJ2-5	CASSGVEETQYF	TGTGCCAGCAGCGGGGTTGAAGAGACCCAGTACTTC
TRBV4-1	.	TRBD1	TRBJ1-1	CASSLGQRFTEAFF	TGCGCCAGCAGCCTGGGACAGCGGTTCACTGAAGCTTTCTTT
TRBV29-1	few	TRBD1	TRBJ2-2	CSARTGANTGELFF	TGCAGCGCCCGGACAGGGGCTAACACCGGGGAGCTGTTTTTT
TRBV7-2	many	.	TRBJ1-1	CASSLAREGAFF	TGTGCCAGCAGCTTAGCGCGGGAAGGAGCTTTCTTT
TRBV5-1	.	.	TRBJ1-1	CASSDKIGQMNTEAFF	TGCGCCAGCAGCGACAAAATAGGACAGATGAACACTGAAGCTTTCTTT
TRBV28	.	.	TRBJ1-1	CASSWGTRRMNTEAFF	TGTGCCAGCAGTTGGGGGACACGGAGAATGAACACTGAAGCTTTCTTT
TRBV28	few	.	TRBJ2-7	CASRTDTREQYF	TGTGCCAGCAGAACCGACACCCGGGAGCAGTACTTC
TRBV7-2	few	.	TRBJ1-2	CASSLAGVGYTF	TGTGCCAGCAGCTTAGCAGGAGTAGGCTACACCTTC
TRBV5-1	few	TRBD1	TRBJ1-1	CASSLQGIGTEAFF	TGCGCCAGCAGCTTACAGGGGATCGGGACTGAAGCTTTCTTT
TRBV20-1	few	TRBD1	TRBJ2-5	CSARRQGVYETQYF	TGCAGTGCTAGGAGACAGGGGGTATACGAGACCCAGTACTTC
TRBV29-1	.	.	TRBJ1-3	CSVEVRRSGNTIYF	TGCAGCGTTGAAGTGCGGAGGTCTGGAAACACCATATATTTT
TRBV7-9	few	.	TRBJ2-1	CASSLARDSRNRGEQFF	TGTGCCAGCAGCTTAGCGCGAGACTCTAGGAATCGGGGTGAGCAGTTCTTC
TRBV12-3/TRBV12-4	few	.	TRBJ2-3	CASSLAVSATDTQYF	TGTGCCAGCAGTTTAGCGGTTAGCGCCACAGATACGCAGTATTTT
TRBV5-4	.	TRBD1	TRBJ2-1	CASSSDRDNEQFF	TGTGCCAGCAGCTCGGACAGGGACAATGAGCAGTTCTTC
TRBV5-1	once	.	TRBJ1-1	CASSLGVGHTEAFF	TGTGCCAGCAGCTTGGGGGTCGGGCACACTGAAGCTTTCTTT
TRBV10-2	.	.	TRBJ2-3	CASSSSRGTDTQYF	TGCGCCAGCAGTAGTAGTAGGGGCACAGATACGCAGTATTTT
TRBV20-1	many	.	TRBJ2-3	CSARDILGRDTQYF	TGCAGTGCTAGAGATATCCTAGGCCGAGATACGCAGTATTTT
TRBV5-1	few	.	TRBJ1-4	CASSPSPGEREKLFF	TGCGCCAGCAGCCCCTCGCCCGGCGAAAGGGAAAAACTGTTTTTT
TRBV20-1	.	.	TRBJ1-5	CSARAPAGNRPQHF	TGCAGTGCTAGAGCCCCCGCGGGCAATCGGCCCCAGCATTTT
TRBV5-1	many	.	TRBJ1-2	CASSLVVNYGYTF	TGCGCCAGCAGCTTGGTGGTGAACTATGGCTACACCTTC
TRBV12-3/TRBV12-4	many	TRBD1	TRBJ1-5	CASSFTGGNQPQHF	TGTGCCAGCAGTTTTACAGGGGGCAATCAGCCCCAGCATTTT
TRBV9	few	.	TRBJ2-5	CASSVDGRGGETQYF	TGTGCCAGCAGCGTAGACGGGAGAGGCGGTGAGACCCAGTACTTC
TRBV5-6	few	.	TRBJ2-4	CASSLAGAKNIQYF	TGTGCCAGCAGCTTGGCAGGGGCCAAAAACATTCAGTACTTC
TRBV29-1	few	.	TRBJ2-1	CSSSTGTYNEQFF	TGCAGCTCGTCGACAGGGACTTACAATGAGCAGTTCTTC
TRBV6-6	.	.	TRBJ2-6	CAGGAPGGRDSGANVLTF	TGTGCCGGGGGGGCACCAGGGGGCAGAGACTCTGGGGCCAACGTCCTGACTTTC
TRBV4-1	.	.	TRBJ1-6	CASSQDPSANSPLHF	TGCGCCAGCAGCCAAGACCCGAGCGCTAATTCACCCCTCCACTTT
TRBV7-6	many	.	TRBJ2-5	CASSLETQYF	TGTGCCAGCAGTTTAGAGACCCAGTACTTC
TRBV5-1	.	TRBD1	TRBJ2-7	CASSKDREDEQYF	TGCGCCAGCAGTAAGGACAGGGAGGACGAGCAGTACTTC
TRBV6-5	many	.	TRBJ1-6	CACGGLQDNSPLHF	TGTGCCTGCGGGGGGCTTCAGGATAATTCACCCCTCCACTTT
TRBV29-1	few	.	TRBJ2-3	CSAKGDLIYTDTQYF	TGCAGCGCCAAAGGAGACTTGATTTACACAGATACGCAGTATTTT
TRBV29-1	.	.	TRBJ1-3	CSVRQSSGNTIYF	TGCAGCGTTCGACAGAGCTCTGGAAACACCATATATTTT
TRBV7-9	many	.	TRBJ1-6	CASSLEGLHNSPLHF	TGTGCCAGCAGCTTAGAGGGACTCCATAATTCACCCCTCCACTTT
TRBV20-1	.	.	TRBJ2-1	CSARSRLLNEQFF	TGCAGTGCTAGATCCCGACTTCTCAATGAGCAGTTCTTC
TRBV9	many	.	TRBJ2-3	CASSVSADTQYF	TGTGCCAGCAGCGTTAGCGCAGATACGCAGTATTTT
TRBV25-1	few	TRBD1	TRBJ2-7	CASSLTGTYEQYF	TGTGCCAGCAGCTTGACAGGGACCTACGAGCAGTACTTC
TRBV29-1	many	.	TRBJ2-7	CSVGPATAVEQYF	TGCAGCGTGGGACCCGCCACAGCGGTCGAGCAGTACTTC
TRBV12-3/TRBV12-4	few	.	TRBJ2-6	CASTQRLSGANVLTF	TGTGCCAGCACCCAGAGGCTCTCTGGGGCCAACGTCCTGACTTTC
TRBV7-9	few	.	TRBJ2-1	CASSLSEQFF	TGTGCCAGCAGCTTATCTGAGCAGTTCTTC
TRBV6-6	many	.	TRBJ1-2	CASTRDYGYTF	TGTGCCAGCACCCGTGACTATGGCTACACCTTC
TRBV10-3	few	.	TRBJ1-1	CASKRDGTEAFF	TGTGCCTCAAAGCGGGACGGAACTGAAGCTTTCTTT
TRBV2	.	.	TRBJ1-6	CASSGGGWTPDF	TGTGCCAGCAGTGGAGGGGGGTGGACCCCTGACTTT
TRBV3-1	many	TRBD2	TRBJ2-7	CASSQAGGADEQYF	TGTGCCAGCAGCCAAGCCGGGGGGGCCGACGAGCAGTACTTC
TRBV18	few	.	TRBJ2-3	CASSPSGTPVREYF	TGTGCCAGCTCACCAAGCGGGACACCTGTACGGGAGTATTTT
TRBV6-5	.	.	TRBJ2-7	CASSNPLGEQYF	TGTGCCAGCAGCAACCCGCTCGGGGAGCAGTACTTC
TRBV4-1	many	.	TRBJ1-1	CASSHQDILNTEAFF	TGCGCCAGCAGCCACCAGGACATTCTGAACACTGAAGCTTTCTTT